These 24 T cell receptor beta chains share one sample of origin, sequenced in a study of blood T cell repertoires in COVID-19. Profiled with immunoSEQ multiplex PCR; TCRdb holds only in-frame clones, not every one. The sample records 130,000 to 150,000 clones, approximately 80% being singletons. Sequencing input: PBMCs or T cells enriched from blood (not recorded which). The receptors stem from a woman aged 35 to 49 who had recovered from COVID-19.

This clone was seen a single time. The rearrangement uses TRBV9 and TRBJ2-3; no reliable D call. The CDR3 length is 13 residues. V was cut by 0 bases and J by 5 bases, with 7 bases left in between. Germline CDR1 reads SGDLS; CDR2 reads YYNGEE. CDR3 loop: CASSVAVVDTQYF. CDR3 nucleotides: TGTGCCAGCAGCGTAGCGGTTGTAGATACGCAGTATTTT.

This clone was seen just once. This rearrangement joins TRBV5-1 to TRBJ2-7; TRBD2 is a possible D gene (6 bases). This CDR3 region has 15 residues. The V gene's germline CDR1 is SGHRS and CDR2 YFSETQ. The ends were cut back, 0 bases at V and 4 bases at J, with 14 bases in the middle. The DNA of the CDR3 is TGCGCCAGCAGCTTGGAGGCCGGGAGTGGGTACGAGCAGTACTTC. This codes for CASSLEAGSGYEQYF.

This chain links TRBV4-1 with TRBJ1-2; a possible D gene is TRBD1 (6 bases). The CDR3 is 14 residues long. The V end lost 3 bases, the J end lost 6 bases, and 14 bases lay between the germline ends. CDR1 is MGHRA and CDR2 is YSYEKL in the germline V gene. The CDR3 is CASSHPRGGDGYTF. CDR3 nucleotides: TGCGCCAGCAGCCACCCTAGGGGGGGGGATGGCTACACCTTC.

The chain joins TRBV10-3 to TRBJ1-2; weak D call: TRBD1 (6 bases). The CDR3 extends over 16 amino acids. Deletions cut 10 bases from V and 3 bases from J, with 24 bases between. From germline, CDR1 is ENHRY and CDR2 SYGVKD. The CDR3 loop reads CATSTDDETGHYGYTF. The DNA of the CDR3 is TGTGCCACCTCCACGGATGACGAGACAGGACACTATGGCTACACCTTC.

The CDR3 is CASSPSETVATNEKLFF. In nucleotides, the CDR3 is TGTGCCAGCTCACCCTCTGAGACAGTTGCAACTAATGAAAAACTGTTTTTT. V gene TRBV18 combines with J gene TRBJ1-4, with D possibly matching TRBD1 (5 bases). Germline-derived CDR1 and CDR2 are KGHSH and LQKENI. The CDR3 spans 17 residues. Deletions cut 3 bases from V and 0 bases from J, with 14 bases between.

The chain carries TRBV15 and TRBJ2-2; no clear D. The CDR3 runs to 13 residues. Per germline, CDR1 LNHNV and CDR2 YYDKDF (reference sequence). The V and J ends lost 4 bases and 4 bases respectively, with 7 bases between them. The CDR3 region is CATSIYSTGELFF. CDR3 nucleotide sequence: TGTGCCACCAGCATTTATTCCACCGGGGAGCTGTTTTTT.

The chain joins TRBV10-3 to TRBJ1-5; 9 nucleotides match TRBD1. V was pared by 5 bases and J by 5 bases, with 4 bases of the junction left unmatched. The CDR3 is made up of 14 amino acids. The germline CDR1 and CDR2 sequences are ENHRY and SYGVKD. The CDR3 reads CAISPQGADQPQHF. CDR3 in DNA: TGTGCCATCAGTCCACAGGGGGCGGATCAGCCCCAGCATTTT.

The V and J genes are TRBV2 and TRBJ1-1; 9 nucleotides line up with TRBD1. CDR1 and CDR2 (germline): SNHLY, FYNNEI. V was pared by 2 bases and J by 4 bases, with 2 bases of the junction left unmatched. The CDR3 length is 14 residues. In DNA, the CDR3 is TGTGCCAGCAGTGAAAGGACAGGGGCCACTGAAGCTTTCTTT. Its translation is CASSERTGATEAFF.

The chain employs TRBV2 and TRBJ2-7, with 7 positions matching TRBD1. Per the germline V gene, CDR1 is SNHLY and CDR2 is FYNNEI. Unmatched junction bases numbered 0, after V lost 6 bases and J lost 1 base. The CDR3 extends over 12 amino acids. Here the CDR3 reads CASRGQSYEQYF. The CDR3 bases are TGTGCCAGCAGGGGACAGTCCTACGAGCAGTACTTC.

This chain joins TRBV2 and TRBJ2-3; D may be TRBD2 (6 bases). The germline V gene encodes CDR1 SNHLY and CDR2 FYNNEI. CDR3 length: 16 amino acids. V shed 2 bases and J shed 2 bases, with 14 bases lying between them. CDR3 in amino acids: CASSERTSQATDTQYF. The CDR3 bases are TGTGCCAGCAGTGAACGAACTAGCCAAGCCACAGATACGCAGTATTTT.

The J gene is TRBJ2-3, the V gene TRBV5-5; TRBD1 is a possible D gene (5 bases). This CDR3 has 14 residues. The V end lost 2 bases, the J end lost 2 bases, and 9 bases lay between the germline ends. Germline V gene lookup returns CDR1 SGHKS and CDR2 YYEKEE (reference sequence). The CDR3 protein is CASSFRQYTDTQYF. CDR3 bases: TGTGCCAGCAGCTTCCGACAGTACACAGATACGCAGTATTTT.

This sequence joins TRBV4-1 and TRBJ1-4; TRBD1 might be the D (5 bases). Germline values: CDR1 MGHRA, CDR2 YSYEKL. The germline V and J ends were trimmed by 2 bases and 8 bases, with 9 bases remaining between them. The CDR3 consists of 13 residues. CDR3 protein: CASSQQGGEKLFF. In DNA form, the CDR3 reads TGCGCCAGCAGCCAACAGGGAGGGGAAAAACTGTTTTTT.

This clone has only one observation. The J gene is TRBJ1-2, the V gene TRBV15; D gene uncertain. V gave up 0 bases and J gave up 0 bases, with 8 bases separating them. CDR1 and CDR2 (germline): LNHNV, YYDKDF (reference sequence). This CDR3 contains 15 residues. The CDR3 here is CATSRDDTANYGYTF. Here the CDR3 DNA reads TGTGCCACCAGCAGAGATGATACGGCTAACTATGGCTACACCTTC. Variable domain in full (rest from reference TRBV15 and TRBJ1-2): DAMVIQNPRYQVTQFGKPVTLSCSQTLNHNVMYWYQQKSSQAPKLLFHYYDKDFNNEADTPDNFQSRRPNTSFCFLDIRSPGLGDTAMYLCATSRDDTANYGYTFGSGTRLTVV.

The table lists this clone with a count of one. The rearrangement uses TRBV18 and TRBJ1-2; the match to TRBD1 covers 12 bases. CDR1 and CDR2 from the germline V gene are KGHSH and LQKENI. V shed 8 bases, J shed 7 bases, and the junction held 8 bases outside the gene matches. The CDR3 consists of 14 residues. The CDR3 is CASNPGQGASGYTF. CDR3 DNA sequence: TGTGCCAGCAATCCGGGACAGGGGGCGAGTGGCTACACCTTC.

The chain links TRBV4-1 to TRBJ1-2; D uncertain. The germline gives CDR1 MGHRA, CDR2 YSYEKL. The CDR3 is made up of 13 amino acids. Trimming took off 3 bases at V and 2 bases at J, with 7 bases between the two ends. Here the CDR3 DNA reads TGCGCCAGCAGCCATTCCGGGAACTATGGCTACACCTTC. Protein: CASSHSGNYGYTF.

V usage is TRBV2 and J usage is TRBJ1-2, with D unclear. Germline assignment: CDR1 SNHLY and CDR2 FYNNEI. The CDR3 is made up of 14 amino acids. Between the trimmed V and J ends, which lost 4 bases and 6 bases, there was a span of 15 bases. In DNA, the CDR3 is TGTGCCAGCAGTGCCCTACAGACCTCTCATGGCTACACCTTC. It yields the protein CASSALQTSHGYTF.

The CDR3 sequence: CASSLAGGDSNEKLFF. CDR3 nucleotides: TGTGCCAGCAGCTTAGCAGGGGGCGATAGTAATGAAAAACTGTTTTTT. This chain links TRBV7-8 with TRBJ1-4, with 7 bases lining up with TRBD1. This CDR3 contains 16 residues. J was trimmed by 4 bases and V by 0 bases; bases with no gene match: 5. CDR1 and CDR2 (germline): SGHVS, FQNEAQ.

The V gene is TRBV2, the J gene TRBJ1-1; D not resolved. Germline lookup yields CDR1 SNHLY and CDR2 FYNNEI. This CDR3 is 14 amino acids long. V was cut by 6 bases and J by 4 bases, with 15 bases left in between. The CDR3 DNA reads TGTGCCAGCAGCTCCTTGAGGGAGAGCACTGAAGCTTTCTTT. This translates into CASSSLRESTEAFF.

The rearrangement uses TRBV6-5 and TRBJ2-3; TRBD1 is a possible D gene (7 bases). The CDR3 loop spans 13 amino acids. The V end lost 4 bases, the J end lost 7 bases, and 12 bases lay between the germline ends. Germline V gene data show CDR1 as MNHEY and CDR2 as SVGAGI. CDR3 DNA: TGTGCCAGCAGTTCCAGGGGGGCCCATACGCAGTATTTT. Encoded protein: CASSSRGAHTQYF.

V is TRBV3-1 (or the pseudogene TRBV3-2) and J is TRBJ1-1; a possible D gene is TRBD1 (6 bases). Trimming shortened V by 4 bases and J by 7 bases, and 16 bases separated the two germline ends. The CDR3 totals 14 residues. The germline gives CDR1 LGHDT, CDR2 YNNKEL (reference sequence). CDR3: CASSPNGQPNEAFF. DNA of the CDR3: TGTGCCAGCAGCCCGAATGGACAGCCTAATGAAGCTTTCTTT.

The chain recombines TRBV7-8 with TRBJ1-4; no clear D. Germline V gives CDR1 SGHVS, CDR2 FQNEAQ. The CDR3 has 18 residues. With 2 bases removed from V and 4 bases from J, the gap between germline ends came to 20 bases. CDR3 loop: CASSLQVWTPSGNEKLFF. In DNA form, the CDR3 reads TGTGCCAGCAGCTTACAGGTGTGGACCCCGAGCGGTAATGAAAAACTGTTTTTT.

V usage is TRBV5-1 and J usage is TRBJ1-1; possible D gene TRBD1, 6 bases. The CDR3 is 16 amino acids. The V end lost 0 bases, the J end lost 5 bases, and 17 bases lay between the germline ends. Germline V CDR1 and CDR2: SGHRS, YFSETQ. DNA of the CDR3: TGCGCCAGCAGCTTGGGGCGCGGGGGGGCGGTGACTGAAGCTTTCTTT. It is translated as CASSLGRGGAVTEAFF.

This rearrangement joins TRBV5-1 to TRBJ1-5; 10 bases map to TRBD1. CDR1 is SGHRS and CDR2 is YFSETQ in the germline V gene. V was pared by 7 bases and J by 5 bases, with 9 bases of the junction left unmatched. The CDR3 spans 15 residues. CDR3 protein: CASSRGTGEDQPQHF. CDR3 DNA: TGCGCCAGCTCTCGTGGGACAGGGGAAGATCAGCCCCAGCATTTT.

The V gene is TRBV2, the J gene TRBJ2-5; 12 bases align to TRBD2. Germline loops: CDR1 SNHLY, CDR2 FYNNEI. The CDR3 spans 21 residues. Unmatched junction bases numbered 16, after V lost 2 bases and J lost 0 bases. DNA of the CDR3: TGTGCCAGCAGTGAAACTTTACGGCTAGCGGGGGGGCAAACGTACCAAGAGACCCAGTACTTC. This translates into CASSETLRLAGGQTYQETQYF. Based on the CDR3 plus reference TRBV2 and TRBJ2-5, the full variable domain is EPEVTQTPSHQVTQMGQEVILRCVPISNHLYFYWYRQILGQKVEFLVSFYNNEISEKSEIFDDQFSVERPDGSNFTLKIRSTKLEDSAMYFCASSETLRLAGGQTYQETQYFGPGTRLLVL.